A single sample gave rise to the 3 T cell receptor beta chains below, sequenced in a study of follicular helper T cells after annual influenza vaccination (dated by TCRdb to 2015 to 2018). In the paper's terms, the time point label means: 2014-2015 season, 7 days after vaccination. Libraries came from the immunoSEQ multiplex PCR assay. In its TCRdb copy, this immuneACCESS table keeps in-frame sequences only and misses some clones. Where compared with another copy, unresolved V genes explain less than half of these, and the others have no known cause. This sample gives 8,500 to 9,000 clones in total; roughly 80% of them show up just once. The ten top clones hold around 3.3% of the sample. This specimen was CXCR5+ CD38- circulating T follicular helper cells from blood, taken 7 days after influenza vaccination. In the paper's terms, the cell subset or site label means: circulating Tfh, non-naive CD4+CXCR5+PD-1+ (ICOS+CD38+ or ICOS-CD38-). Every receptor here comes from an adult who received the influenza vaccine.

This chain uses TRBV18 with TRBJ1-1, with D unresolved. Germline CDR1 is KGHSH and CDR2 is LQKENI. V shed 1 base and J shed 7 bases, with 7 bases lying between them. This CDR3 is 12 amino acids long. The CDR3 spells CASSPLEDEAFF. The CDR3 DNA reads as TGTGCCAGCTCACCACTTGAAGATGAAGCTTTCTTT.

With regard to this clone: Other nucleotide sequences in the sample specify the same CDR3. The chain links TRBV7-8 to TRBJ2-3; D is unclear. The CDR3 has 12 residues. The germline gives CDR1 SGHVS, CDR2 FQNEAQ. V was trimmed by 5 bases and J by 2 bases, leaving 5 bases between them. As DNA, the CDR3 is TGTGCCAGCAGCCCAAACACAGATACGCAGTATTTT. Protein product: CASSPNTDTQYF.

V usage is TRBV15 and J usage is TRBJ2-2; D perhaps matches TRBD2 (6 bases). CDR1 LNHNV and CDR2 YYDKDF come from the germline V gene (reference sequence). V gave up 0 bases and J gave up 6 bases, with 14 bases separating them. The CDR3 contains 16 residues. The CDR3 nucleotides are TGTGCCACCAGCAGAGATGAAACTAGCTACGCCGGGGAGCTGTTTTTT. Translation gives CATSRDETSYAGELFF.